This T cell receptor (beta chain) was identified during a study of shared clonotypes between healthy human individuals (dated by TCRdb to 2018 to 2020). Regarding the complete study: The cohort included three men and a couple of women between 18 and 49 years of age. For each donor, CD4 naive and CD4 memory were each given three plates, CD8 naive was given two plates, and CD8 memory was given one plate. The study deeply sequenced blood TCR repertoires of several healthy adults to estimate repertoire size and the extent of clonotype sharing between individuals. Leukapheresis yielded between about 0.85 and 9 billion PBMCs per donor. Libraries were prepared and TCR repertoires were sequenced by different laboratories using diverse techniques, in order to increase sequencing depth and limit assay-specific biases.

The paper's findings and limits, for the study overall: Because the study included a small number of donors, the genetic and exposure-history diversity represented was limited. Sampling was restricted to blood, and TCR repertoires in tissue are likely to differ from TCR repertoires in blood. Pairwise subsampling led to the expectation that sequencing depth would affect the degree of clonotype sharing among donors. Larger estimated clonotype richness was generally found for naive subsets than for memory subsets. Incomplete sequencing was indicated by rarefaction of sorted-subset datasets, despite the large sequencing depth. About 5% of naive CD4, 3.5% of naive CD8, approximately 2% of memory CD4, and about 0.4% of memory CD8 clonotypes were shared across several donors. Compared with non-shared clonotypes, the clonotypes found in all four sorted-subset donors had higher generation probabilities.

The trim is 2 bases for V and 7 bases for J, with a gap of 12 bases between the germline ends. The germline V gene yields SNHLY for CDR1 and FYNNEI for CDR2. The CDR3, from cysteine to phenylalanine, totals 14 residues. CDR3 DNA is the only sequence kept; it has 42 bases, read in frame from the first base. Concerning this clone: The target of this receptor is not known. Base qualities were left out, and no much larger clone turns up one base away.

CD8 naive samples consisted of CD45RO-negative cells that were positively selected for CCR7, yielding a CD45RA+CCR7+ population without TemRA cells. Donors were healthy HIV-negative adults with no recently reported acute infections or vaccinations. Every donor was a Caucasian adult residing in Nashville, Tennessee, USA. After blood collection by leukapheresis, PBMCs were isolated using Ficoll-Histopaque density gradient centrifugation and then cryopreserved in the vapor phase of liquid nitrogen. Analytical flow cytometry was used to check the purity and quantity of every magnetically sorted T cell population. From each sorted fraction, genomic DNA was isolated and quantified by UV absorbance on a Nanodrop 2000c. Using the deep immunoSEQ assay, multiplex PCR amplified TCR CDR3 regions from genomic DNA. Extracted genomic DNA from each cell subset was spread evenly across all wells of several immunoSEQ 96-well plates, with each plate serving as a replicate. For sorted subsets, each replicate PCR was loaded with roughly 200 ng genomic DNA, equivalent to about 33,000 T cell genomes. The purified libraries were quantified using a Qubit 3.0 fluorometer, sized with a Bioanalyzer 2100, and then quantified again using the KAPA Library Quantification kit. A separate single-read 150-cycle Illumina NextSeq 550 flow cell was used to sequence each immunoSEQ 96-well plate. The study's own analysis went as follows. Because the immunoSEQ output included only junctional sequences and no quality scores, the filtering could not be the same as the filtering used for full-length reads. To assign V/J genes and CDR3, sequences were annotated against IMGT germline references using PyIR, a Python wrapper for IgBLAST v1.9. Reads were removed for weak V/J assignments (E-value above 1e-6), missing CDR3, stop codons, out-of-frame junctions, or ambiguous translated residues. V3J clonotypes were defined as sequences sharing an identical inferred V gene, J gene, and CDR3 amino acid sequence. Percentage overlap between repertoires was calculated by dividing the number of shared unique clonotypes by the size of the smaller repertoire. RTK rarefaction, the Chao1 estimator, and Recon v2.1 estimates of unobserved clonotypes were used to assess repertoire richness. For all TCRbeta clonotypes obtained by the gDNA method from a handful of donors, generation probabilities were computed with OLGA. The clones in this table, taken by TCRdb from immuneACCESS, are in-frame only. Not every clone is retained; where verified, under half of the shortfall comes from an unresolved V gene, and the cause of the rest is unknown. That table supplies the V and J calls and clone size; D and trimming were determined from the DNA. Recorded for this sample are about 2.2 million clones; about 92% of them occurred a single time. Over 1.5% of the sample rests with the top ten.

The material sequenced was naive CD8+ T cells from PBMCs. Per the publication, the cell subset or site label means: CD45RA+CCR7+. Recombination linked TRBV2 to TRBJ2-4, with a tentative D gene TRBD1 over 6 matching bases. The TCR sequence derives from a young man in good health. Some clones in this sample may be carry-over from other donors' samples. The sequenced DNA: TGTGCCAGCAGTGAATGGGGGCCTGGGAACATTCAGTACTTC. Its protein is CASSEWGPGNIQYF.